Shown below are 3 T cell receptor beta chains from a single sample sequenced in a study of CD8+CD57+ T cells in acquired aplastic anemia. Flow cytometry had shown expanded CD8+CD57+ cells in the patients chosen for sequencing. TCR beta VDJ combinations and CDR3 sequences were profiled from genomic DNA. TCRdb called the reads again in MiXCR, with one record for every CDR3 protein. The sample lists 150,000 or so distinct CDR3 sequences; over 50% were seen once. The specimen sequenced was sorted CD4+, CD8+, or CD8+CD57+ T cells (not recorded which) from PBMCs. These receptors came from a human donor with aplastic anemia.

The rearrangement links TRBV19 to TRBJ2-7; 9 bases are a match to TRBD2. Germline CDR1 reads LNHDA; CDR2 reads SQIVND (reference sequence). The CDR3 contains 14 residues. With 8 bases clipped from V and 2 bases from J, the junction kept 7 bases outside the gene matches. CDR3 in amino acids: CASGYAGGTYEQYF. The CDR3 nucleotides read TGTGCCAGTGGTTACGCGGGAGGGACCTACGAGCAGTACTTC.

The CDR3 is CATSDSGRGSSETQYF. CDR3 nucleotides: TGTGCCACCAGTGACTCCGGTAGGGGATCATCAGAGACCCAGTACTTC. The V call is TRBV24-1, the J call TRBJ2-5; D is possibly TRBD1 (5 bases). V was pared by 4 bases and J by 4 bases, with 18 bases between. The CDR3 length is 16 residues. Germline CDR1 and CDR2: KGHDR and SFDVKD.

The genes are TRBV20-1 and TRBJ2-5; unclear D gene. Trimming pared 3 bases from V and 1 base from J, leaving 12 bases between. The CDR3 runs 14 residues. Germline V CDR1 and CDR2: DFQATT, SNEGSKA (reference sequence). Here the CDR3 DNA reads TGCAGTGCTAGGGGGTTCCAGTCCCAAGAGACCCAGTACTTC. This sequence encodes CSARGFQSQETQYF.